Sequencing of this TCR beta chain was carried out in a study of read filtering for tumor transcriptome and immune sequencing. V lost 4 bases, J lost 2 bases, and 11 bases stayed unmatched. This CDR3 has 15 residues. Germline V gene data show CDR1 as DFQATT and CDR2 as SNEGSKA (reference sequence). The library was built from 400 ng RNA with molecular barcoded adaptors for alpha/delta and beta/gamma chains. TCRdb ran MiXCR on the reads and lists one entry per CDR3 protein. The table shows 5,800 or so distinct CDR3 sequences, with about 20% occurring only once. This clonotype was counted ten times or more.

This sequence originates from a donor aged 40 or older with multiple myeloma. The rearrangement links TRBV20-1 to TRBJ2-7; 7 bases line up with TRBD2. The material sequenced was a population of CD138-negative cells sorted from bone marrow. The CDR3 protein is CSAKSAGAQPYEQYF. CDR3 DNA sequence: TGCAGTGCTAAGTCGGCGGGAGCCCAGCCCTACGAGCAGTACTTC.